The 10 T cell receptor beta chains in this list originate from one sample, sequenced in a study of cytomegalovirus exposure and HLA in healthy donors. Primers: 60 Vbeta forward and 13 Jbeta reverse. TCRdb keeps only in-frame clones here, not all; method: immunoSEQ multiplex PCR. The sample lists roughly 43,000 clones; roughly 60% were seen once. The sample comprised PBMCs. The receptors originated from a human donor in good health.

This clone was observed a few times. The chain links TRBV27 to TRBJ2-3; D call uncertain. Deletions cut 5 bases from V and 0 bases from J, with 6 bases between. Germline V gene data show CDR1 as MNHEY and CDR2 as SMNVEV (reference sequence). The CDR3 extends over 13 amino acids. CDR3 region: CASSLSSTDTQYF. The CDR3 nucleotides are TGTGCCAGCAGTCTCTCGAGCACAGATACGCAGTATTTT.

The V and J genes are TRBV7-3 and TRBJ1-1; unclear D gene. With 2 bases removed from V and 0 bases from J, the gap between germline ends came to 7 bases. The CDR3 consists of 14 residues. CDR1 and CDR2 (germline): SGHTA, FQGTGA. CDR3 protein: CASSLGLLNTEAFF. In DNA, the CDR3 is TGTGCCAGCAGCTTAGGTCTACTGAACACTGAAGCTTTCTTT.

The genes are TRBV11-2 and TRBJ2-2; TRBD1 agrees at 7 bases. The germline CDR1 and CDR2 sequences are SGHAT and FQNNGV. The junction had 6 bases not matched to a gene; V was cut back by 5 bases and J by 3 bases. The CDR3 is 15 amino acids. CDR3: CASSPDRAHTGELFF. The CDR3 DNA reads TGTGCCAGCAGCCCCGACAGGGCTCACACCGGGGAGCTGTTTTTT.

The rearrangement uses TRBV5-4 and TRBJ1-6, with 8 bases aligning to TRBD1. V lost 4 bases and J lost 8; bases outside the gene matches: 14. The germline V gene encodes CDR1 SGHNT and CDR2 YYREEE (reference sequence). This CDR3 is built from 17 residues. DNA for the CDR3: TGTGCCAGCAGCCAACTCCGGACAGGGATGGGAGATTCACCCCTCCACTTT. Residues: CASSQLRTGMGDSPLHF.

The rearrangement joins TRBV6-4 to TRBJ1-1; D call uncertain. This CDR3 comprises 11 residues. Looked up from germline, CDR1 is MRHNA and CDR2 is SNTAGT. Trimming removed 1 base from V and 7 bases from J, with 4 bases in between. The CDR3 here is CASSDWLEAFF. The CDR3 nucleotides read TGTGCCAGCAGTGACTGGCTTGAAGCTTTCTTT.

The CDR3 bases are TGTGCCAGCTCACCCCTCCAGGCGCCTAATGAAAAACTGTTTTTT. This encodes CASSPLQAPNEKLFF. This sequence joins TRBV18 and TRBJ1-4, with D unclear. Germline V CDR1 and CDR2: KGHSH, LQKENI. Trimming took off 3 bases at V and 3 bases at J, with 11 bases between the two ends. This CDR3 spans 15 amino acids.

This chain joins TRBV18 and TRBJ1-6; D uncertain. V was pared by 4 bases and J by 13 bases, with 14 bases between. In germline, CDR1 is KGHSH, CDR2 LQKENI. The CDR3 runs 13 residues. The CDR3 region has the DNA TGTGCCAGCTCACGGTCCTTGGAGATTCCCCTCCACTTT. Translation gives CASSRSLEIPLHF.

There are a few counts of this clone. The CDR3 spells CAVKTGTGANGYTF. In DNA, the CDR3 is TGTGCCGTGAAGACCGGGACAGGGGCGAATGGCTACACCTTC. The rearrangement links TRBV10-3 to TRBJ1-2, with TRBD1 matching over 10 bases. J gave up 6 bases and V 11 bases, and 12 bases lay outside the gene matches. The CDR3 is 14 amino acids. CDR1 and CDR2 (germline): ENHRY, SYGVKD.

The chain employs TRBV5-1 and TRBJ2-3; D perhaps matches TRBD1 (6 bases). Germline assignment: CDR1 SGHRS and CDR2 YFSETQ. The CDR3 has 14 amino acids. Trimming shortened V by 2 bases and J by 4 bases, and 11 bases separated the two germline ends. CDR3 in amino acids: CASSLQGNPDTQYF. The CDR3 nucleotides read TGCGCCAGCAGCTTACAGGGTAACCCAGATACGCAGTATTTT.

The CDR3 DNA sequence: TGTGCCAGTCGGGACAGGGGGCGAAAAGAGACCCAGTACTTC. Amino acid sequence: CASRDRGRKETQYF. The chain links TRBV19 to TRBJ2-5; 12 nucleotides align to TRBD1. Germline V gene lookup returns CDR1 LNHDA and CDR2 SQIVND (reference sequence). J was trimmed by 3 bases and V by 8 bases; bases with no gene match: 4. The CDR3 loop spans 14 amino acids.